This T cell receptor beta chain was sequenced in a study of low-dose radiotherapy and immunotherapy resistance in tumors. Study-level background: From cycle 1 day 1, patients took oral aspirin 300 mg every day for four cycles.

cDNA synthesis used a TRAV/TRBV-specific primer set for both chains. With a V-primer adapter and a constant-region primer, TCRs were amplified for roughly 20 PCR cycles. From the reads, TCRdb called clonotypes with MiXCR, one entry per CDR3 protein. Counted here are more than 50,000 distinct CDR3 sequences, about 23% occurring once; the ten biggest clones make up just over 5.5%. This clonotype was detected ten times or more. Specified time point: before trial treatment. The CDR3 covers 15 residues. Deletions cut 0 bases from V and 5 bases from J, with 12 bases between. In germline, CDR1 is SGHRS, CDR2 YFSETQ.

The V call is TRBV5-1, the J call TRBJ2-1, with D possibly being TRBD2 (5 bases). The receptor was isolated from a male donor with prostate cancer. The source material was PBMCs, sampled before treatment. This chain's CDR3 is CASSLEGARNNEQFF. CDR3 nucleotide sequence: TGCGCCAGCAGCTTGGAGGGAGCCCGAAACAATGAGCAGTTCTTC.